Listed below are T cell receptor beta chains from one sample, sequenced in a study of blood T cell repertoires in COVID-19. The protocol was immunoSEQ multiplex PCR, while the TCRdb copy is restricted to in-frame clones and leaves out a portion. Found here are roughly 27,000 clones, roughly 90% of them singletons; the top ten hold roughly 1.7%. The sequenced sample consisted of peripheral blood. The source of these receptors is a woman in her fifties or sixties with active COVID-19. The CDR3 runs from the conserved cysteine through the conserved F or W. Fields, in order: clone size, J gene, V gene, D gene, CDR3 protein, CDR3 DNA. The D gene is left open where the match is weak. Clone sizes are given selectively: once, few, many, or a class where the clone is expanded.

clone size: -
J gene: TRBJ2-5
V gene: TRBV19
D gene: -
CDR3 protein: CASSIGGSGAPTRYF
CDR3 DNA: TGTGCCAGTAGTATAGGAGGGTCGGGAGCCCCAACCCGGTACTTC

clone size: -
J gene: TRBJ2-5
V gene: TRBV24-1
D gene: TRBD1
CDR3 protein: CATSDTLTGGLETQYF
CDR3 DNA: TGTGCCACCAGTGACACATTGACAGGGGGCTTGGAGACCCAGTACTTC

clone size: -
J gene: TRBJ1-1
V gene: TRBV5-4
D gene: -
CDR3 protein: CASSLAQGGNTEAFF
CDR3 DNA: TGTGCCAGCAGCTTGGCGCAGGGTGGGAACACTGAAGCTTTCTTT

clone size: -
J gene: TRBJ1-1
V gene: TRBV2
D gene: TRBD1
CDR3 protein: CASSWGQGVPEAFF
CDR3 DNA: TGTGCCAGCAGCTGGGGACAGGGGGTCCCTGAAGCTTTCTTT

clone size: -
J gene: TRBJ2-5
V gene: TRBV3-1/TRBV3-2
D gene: -
CDR3 protein: CASSQSKETQYF
CDR3 DNA: TGTGCCAGCAGCCAAAGCAAGGAGACCCAGTACTTC

clone size: -
J gene: TRBJ2-1
V gene: TRBV11-2
D gene: -
CDR3 protein: CASSSLRGSYNEQFF
CDR3 DNA: TGTGCCAGCAGCTCCCTGCGGGGATCTTACAATGAGCAGTTCTTC

clone size: -
J gene: TRBJ2-3
V gene: TRBV7-2
D gene: -
CDR3 protein: CASSLVGGTDTQYF
CDR3 DNA: TGTGCCAGCAGCTTAGTGGGCGGCACAGATACGCAGTATTTT

clone size: -
J gene: TRBJ2-7
V gene: TRBV11-1
D gene: -
CDR3 protein: CASSPRDKPSYEQYF
CDR3 DNA: TGTGCCAGCAGCCCCCGGGACAAGCCTTCCTACGAGCAGTACTTC

clone size: -
J gene: TRBJ2-7
V gene: TRBV18
D gene: TRBD2
CDR3 protein: CASSPDLAGGWEQYF
CDR3 DNA: TGTGCCAGCTCACCCGACCTAGCGGGAGGATGGGAGCAGTACTTC

clone size: -
J gene: TRBJ2-7
V gene: TRBV30
D gene: TRBD1
CDR3 protein: CALNRGVVGEQYF
CDR3 DNA: TGTGCCTTGAACAGGGGGGTGGTGGGCGAGCAGTACTTC

clone size: once
J gene: TRBJ2-1
V gene: TRBV10-3
D gene: TRBD2
CDR3 protein: CAIRTSGSSYNEQFF
CDR3 DNA: TGTGCCATCAGGACTAGCGGGAGCTCCTACAATGAGCAGTTCTTC

clone size: -
J gene: TRBJ1-4
V gene: TRBV4-1
D gene: TRBD1
CDR3 protein: CASSQARGTGVNEKLFF
CDR3 DNA: TGCGCCAGCAGCCAAGCGCGGGGTACAGGGGTCAATGAAAAACTGTTTTTT

clone size: -
J gene: TRBJ2-1
V gene: TRBV9
D gene: TRBD2
CDR3 protein: CASSDSSGRDEQFF
CDR3 DNA: TGTGCCAGCAGCGATTCTAGCGGGAGGGATGAGCAGTTCTTC

clone size: -
J gene: TRBJ2-2
V gene: TRBV13
D gene: -
CDR3 protein: CASSLGGSGFTGELFF
CDR3 DNA: TGTGCCAGCAGCTTAGGCGGGAGCGGGTTCACCGGGGAGCTGTTTTTT

clone size: -
J gene: TRBJ1-2
V gene: TRBV15
D gene: -
CDR3 protein: CATSRDTGLGYGYTF
CDR3 DNA: TGTGCCACCAGCAGAGATACAGGGTTAGGCTATGGCTACACCTTC

clone size: -
J gene: TRBJ1-4
V gene: TRBV5-4
D gene: -
CDR3 protein: CASSREGYNEKLFF
CDR3 DNA: TGTGCCAGCAGCAGGGAGGGGTATAATGAAAAACTGTTTTTT

clone size: -
J gene: TRBJ2-2
V gene: TRBV18
D gene: TRBD1
CDR3 protein: CASSPRQGEAGELFF
CDR3 DNA: TGTGCCAGCTCACCACGACAGGGGGAGGCCGGGGAGCTGTTTTTT

clone size: -
J gene: TRBJ2-7
V gene: TRBV28
D gene: TRBD2
CDR3 protein: CASSPPLAHQSGEQYF
CDR3 DNA: TGTGCCAGCAGTCCTCCACTAGCGCACCAGAGTGGGGAGCAGTACTTC

clone size: few
J gene: TRBJ2-2
V gene: TRBV7-6
D gene: TRBD2
CDR3 protein: CASSPLGGSYHGELFF
CDR3 DNA: TGTGCCAGCAGCCCCCTCGGCGGGAGTTACCACGGGGAGCTGTTTTTT

clone size: -
J gene: TRBJ2-7
V gene: TRBV6-5
D gene: -
CDR3 protein: CASRSHSSAGYEQYF
CDR3 DNA: TGTGCCAGCAGATCCCACAGTTCTGCCGGCTACGAGCAGTACTTC

clone size: -
J gene: TRBJ2-3
V gene: TRBV5-4
D gene: TRBD2
CDR3 protein: CASSLSGTSGPLPHTDTQYF
CDR3 DNA: TGTGCCAGCAGCTTGTCCGGGACTAGCGGACCTCTACCACACACAGATACGCAGTATTTT

clone size: -
J gene: TRBJ2-7
V gene: TRBV29-1
D gene: TRBD2
CDR3 protein: CSVGTSGYEQYF
CDR3 DNA: TGCAGCGTAGGGACTAGCGGCTACGAGCAGTACTTC

clone size: -
J gene: TRBJ2-2
V gene: TRBV6-5
D gene: -
CDR3 protein: CASRRIANTGELFF
CDR3 DNA: TGTGCCAGCAGGCGAATAGCAAACACCGGGGAGCTGTTTTTT

clone size: -
J gene: TRBJ1-1
V gene: TRBV9
D gene: -
CDR3 protein: CASSPSGSAQPSF
CDR3 DNA: TGTGCCAGCAGCCCGTCCGGGTCGGCCCAACCATCCTTT

clone size: -
J gene: TRBJ1-4
V gene: TRBV24-1
D gene: TRBD1
CDR3 protein: CATSDRTGGADEKLFF
CDR3 DNA: TGTGCCACCAGTGACCGAACAGGGGGCGCCGATGAAAAACTGTTTTTT

clone size: -
J gene: TRBJ2-5
V gene: TRBV19
D gene: TRBD1
CDR3 protein: CASSPDRVLGTQYF
CDR3 DNA: TGTGCCAGTAGTCCAGACAGGGTACTTGGGACCCAGTACTTC

clone size: -
J gene: TRBJ2-3
V gene: TRBV2
D gene: TRBD1
CDR3 protein: CASSDGTGSSTDTQYF
CDR3 DNA: TGTGCCAGCAGTGACGGGACAGGGAGTAGCACAGATACGCAGTATTTT

clone size: -
J gene: TRBJ2-5
V gene: TRBV27
D gene: TRBD2
CDR3 protein: CASSPVPGGRETQYF
CDR3 DNA: TGTGCCAGCAGTCCCGTTCCGGGAGGTAGGGAGACCCAGTACTTC

clone size: -
J gene: TRBJ1-1
V gene: TRBV19
D gene: TRBD1
CDR3 protein: CASSPGQQVNEAFF
CDR3 DNA: TGTGCCAGTAGTCCGGGACAGCAGGTCAATGAAGCTTTCTTT

clone size: -
J gene: TRBJ2-1
V gene: TRBV2
D gene: TRBD2
CDR3 protein: CASSVRMASGNNEQFF
CDR3 DNA: TGTGCCAGCAGCGTTAGAATGGCTAGCGGAAACAATGAGCAGTTCTTC

clone size: -
J gene: TRBJ2-1
V gene: TRBV18
D gene: -
CDR3 protein: CASSPRTEDNEQFF
CDR3 DNA: TGTGCCAGCTCACCTAGGACAGAAGACAATGAGCAGTTCTTC

clone size: -
J gene: TRBJ2-4
V gene: TRBV5-1
D gene: TRBD1
CDR3 protein: CASSLVSTGAPKNIQYF
CDR3 DNA: TGCGCCAGCAGCTTGGTGTCGACAGGGGCTCCCAAAAACATTCAGTACTTC

clone size: -
J gene: TRBJ2-2
V gene: TRBV18
D gene: TRBD2
CDR3 protein: CASSQLPTSASNTGELFF
CDR3 DNA: TGTGCCAGCTCCCAACTCCCAACTAGCGCGTCGAACACCGGGGAGCTGTTTTTT

clone size: -
J gene: TRBJ1-5
V gene: TRBV10-3
D gene: TRBD1
CDR3 protein: CAISAGGVGNQPQHF
CDR3 DNA: TGTGCCATCAGTGCAGGGGGCGTGGGCAATCAGCCCCAGCATTTT

clone size: -
J gene: TRBJ2-7
V gene: TRBV5-1
D gene: TRBD1
CDR3 protein: CASSFGQGPYEQYF
CDR3 DNA: TGCGCCAGCAGCTTCGGACAGGGGCCCTACGAGCAGTACTTC

clone size: -
J gene: TRBJ1-4
V gene: TRBV19
D gene: TRBD1
CDR3 protein: CASKGQGNEKLFF
CDR3 DNA: TGTGCCAGTAAGGGACAGGGAAATGAAAAACTGTTTTTT

clone size: few
J gene: TRBJ1-2
V gene: TRBV4-3
D gene: TRBD1
CDR3 protein: CASSQIGTGNYGYTF
CDR3 DNA: TGCGCCAGCAGCCAAATTGGGACAGGGAACTATGGCTACACCTTC

clone size: -
J gene: TRBJ2-1
V gene: TRBV19
D gene: TRBD1
CDR3 protein: CASSNNRDRGGDEQFF
CDR3 DNA: TGTGCCAGTAGCAACAACCGGGACAGGGGAGGGGATGAGCAGTTCTTC

clone size: -
J gene: TRBJ2-1
V gene: TRBV11-2
D gene: -
CDR3 protein: CASRSGSVEQFF
CDR3 DNA: TGTGCCAGCCGCTCGGGTTCGGTCGAGCAGTTCTTC

clone size: -
J gene: TRBJ2-2
V gene: TRBV7-9
D gene: -
CDR3 protein: CASSSRGARVNPTGELFF
CDR3 DNA: TGTGCCAGCAGCTCCCGGGGGGCTAGGGTCAATCCCACCGGGGAGCTGTTTTTT

clone size: -
J gene: TRBJ2-1
V gene: TRBV15
D gene: TRBD2
CDR3 protein: CATSRGEGEQFF
CDR3 DNA: TGTGCCACCAGCAGAGGGGAGGGTGAGCAGTTCTTC

clone size: -
J gene: TRBJ1-4
V gene: TRBV3-1/TRBV3-2
D gene: TRBD1
CDR3 protein: CASSQGSGGNEKLFF
CDR3 DNA: TGTGCCAGCAGCCAGGGCTCAGGGGGTAATGAAAAACTGTTTTTT

clone size: -
J gene: TRBJ2-4
V gene: TRBV3-1/TRBV3-2
D gene: -
CDR3 protein: CASSRVLPEQGSSGIQYF
CDR3 DNA: TGTGCCAGCAGCCGAGTCCTCCCGGAACAGGGATCCAGCGGCATTCAGTACTTC

clone size: -
J gene: TRBJ2-7
V gene: TRBV7-9
D gene: TRBD2
CDR3 protein: CASSSGFGYEQYF
CDR3 DNA: TGTGCCAGCAGTAGCGGGTTCGGATACGAGCAGTACTTC

clone size: -
J gene: TRBJ1-5
V gene: TRBV27
D gene: TRBD1
CDR3 protein: CASSFPPPTGLSNQPQHF
CDR3 DNA: TGTGCCAGCAGTTTCCCCCCCCCGACAGGGTTAAGCAATCAGCCCCAGCATTTT

clone size: -
J gene: TRBJ1-2
V gene: TRBV10-3
D gene: TRBD1
CDR3 protein: CAISEYRTGVEDYGYTF
CDR3 DNA: TGTGCCATCAGTGAGTATAGGACAGGGGTTGAGGACTATGGCTACACCTTC